The 31 T cell receptor beta chains given below trace back to one sample, sequenced in a study of shared clonotypes between healthy human individuals. Libraries were prepared by immunoSEQ multiplex PCR; TCRdb keeps only in-frame clonotypes and omits some of them. The repertoire holds over 800,000 clones, 90% to 95% seen once, with approximately 25% in the top ten. Cells designated naive CD8 were CD45RO-negative and were positively selected for CCR7, with terminally differentiated effector memory CD45RA+ cells excluded. Sequencing was done on a sample of naive CD8+ T cells sorted from blood. These receptors were collected from a man aged 25 to 40 in good health.

V and J are TRBV9 and TRBJ2-1; D might be TRBD2 (5 bases). V gave up 1 base and J gave up 4 bases, with 12 bases separating them. Germline values: CDR1 SGDLS, CDR2 YYNGEE. The CDR3 sequence is 15 residues long. As DNA, the CDR3 is TGTGCCAGCAGCGTACTGAGGGAAGGATACAATGAGCAGTTCTTC. Its protein is CASSVLREGYNEQFF.

The chain has TRBV7-9 and TRBJ2-7; the match to TRBD2 covers 11 bases. Germline CDR1 reads SEHNR; CDR2 reads FQNEAQ (reference sequence). The CDR3 loop spans 16 amino acids. V shed 4 bases, J shed 7 bases, and the junction held 12 bases outside the gene matches. The CDR3 DNA is TGTGCCAGCAGCTCCCTTTTAGCGGGAGGGCCGAGAGAGCAGTACTTC. This codes for CASSSLLAGGPREQYF.

The rearrangement joins TRBV5-6 to TRBJ2-3; TRBD2 matches 8 bases. Germline V lookup: CDR1 SGHDT, CDR2 YYEEEE. The CDR3 consists of 14 residues. With V trimmed by 4 bases and J by 8 bases, 9 bases remained unmatched. The CDR3 protein is CASSLESSGVTQYF. CDR3 DNA: TGTGCCAGCAGCCTGGAAAGTAGCGGGGTTACGCAGTATTTT.

This sequence joins TRBV7-2 and TRBJ1-1; unclear D gene. Germline V gene data show CDR1 as SGHTA and CDR2 as FQGNSA. The V and J ends lost 1 base and 0 bases respectively, with 12 bases between them. The CDR3 covers 16 residues. This CDR3 is CASSLEGTLMNTEAFF. In DNA, the CDR3 is TGTGCCAGCAGCTTAGAGGGCACCCTTATGAACACTGAAGCTTTCTTT.

V usage is TRBV7-9 and J usage is TRBJ2-7; D gene ambiguous. V lost 5 bases to trimming and J lost 0 bases, with 14 bases between them. Germline V gene sequence: CDR1 SEHNR, CDR2 FQNEAQ (reference sequence). The CDR3 runs to 15 residues. The DNA of the CDR3 is TGTGCCAGCAGCGGTTATATCCCCCTCTCCTACGAGCAGTACTTC. Translating gives CASSGYIPLSYEQYF.

This chain uses TRBV4-1 with TRBJ2-1, with a tentative D call TRBD2 (6 bases). CDR1 is MGHRA, CDR2 YSYEKL, per germline. The CDR3 has 14 amino acids. V lost 1 base to trimming and J lost 2 bases, with 6 bases between them. CDR3 in amino acids: CASSQGTTYNEQFF. Written as DNA, the CDR3 is TGCGCCAGCAGCCAAGGGACTACCTACAATGAGCAGTTCTTC.

The chain is built from TRBV14 and TRBJ2-7; no firm D call. Germline V gene lookup returns CDR1 SGHDN and CDR2 FVKESK. The CDR3 sequence is 16 residues long. Trimming pared 3 bases from V and 4 bases from J, leaving 19 bases between. The CDR3, as DNA: TGTGCCAGCAGCCACCTGACCAACGACTTGGGGTACGAGCAGTACTTC. It codes for CASSHLTNDLGYEQYF. The entire variable domain, with the rest obtained from reference TRBV14 and TRBJ2-7, is as follows: EAGVTQFPSHSVIEKGQTVTLRCDPISGHDNLYWYRRVMGKEIKFLLHFVKESKQDESGMPNNRFLAERTGGTYSTLKVQPAELEDSGVYFCASSHLTNDLGYEQYFGPGTRLTVT.

Note on this clone: Other nucleotide sequences from this sample produce the same CDR3. The chain links TRBV4-3 to TRBJ2-3; 11 bases fit TRBD2. This CDR3 spans 18 amino acids. Germline CDR1 reads LGHNA; CDR2 reads YSLEER. V shed 4 bases and J 2 bases; nucleotides not matched to a gene: 11. The CDR3 sequence: CASSPRLAGGPSTDTQYF. As DNA, the CDR3 is TGCGCCAGCAGCCCCCGCCTAGCGGGAGGTCCATCCACAGATACGCAGTATTTT.

This chain uses TRBV7-9 with TRBJ1-1, with 8 bases identical to TRBD1. Germline trimming cut 6 bases from V and 1 base from J; bases unmatched to any gene: 4. CDR1 and CDR2 from the germline V gene are SEHNR and FQNEAQ (reference sequence). The CDR3 contains 14 residues. CDR3 in DNA: TGTGCCAGCAGATCAGGACAGGGGAACACTGAAGCTTTCTTT. This gives the protein CASRSGQGNTEAFF.

The genes are TRBV14 and TRBJ1-1; D not resolved. The V gene lost 1 base and the J gene lost 10 bases, with 7 bases spanning the gap. Germline assignment: CDR1 SGHDN and CDR2 FVKESK. This CDR3 is built from 11 residues. CDR3 nucleotides: TGTGCCAGCAGCCAAGGTGGGAGAGCTTTCTTT. Its translation is CASSQGGRAFF.

The chain is built from TRBV11-2 and TRBJ1-1; D might be TRBD1 (5 bases). The V and J ends lost 5 bases and 7 bases respectively, with 11 bases between them. Germline values: CDR1 SGHAT, CDR2 FQNNGV. The CDR3 is 12 amino acids. Written as DNA, the CDR3 is TGTGCCAGCAGCATTGGGGGTGGTGAAGCTTTCTTT. Translating gives CASSIGGGEAFF.

The V and J genes are TRBV11-3 and TRBJ2-7; 15 bases are a match to TRBD2. CDR3 length equals 19 residues. Trimming took 5 bases from V and 0 from J; bases not matched to a gene: 11. CDR1 is SGHNT, CDR2 YENEEA, per germline. This CDR3 reads CASSPRTSGRAFNSYEQYF. CDR3 coding DNA: TGTGCCAGCAGCCCACGGACTAGCGGGAGGGCCTTTAACTCCTACGAGCAGTACTTC.

The chain combines TRBV9 with TRBJ2-1; D may be TRBD1 (6 bases). This CDR3 region has 19 residues. In germline, CDR1 is SGDLS, CDR2 YYNGEE. Between the trimmed V and J ends, which lost 4 bases and 0 bases, there was a span of 23 bases. As DNA, the CDR3 is TGTGCCAGCAGCCCCCCGCCGGGACCTCGAGGGGGCTCCTACAATGAGCAGTTCTTC. Translating gives CASSPPPGPRGGSYNEQFF.

The J gene is TRBJ1-2, the V gene TRBV7-9, with a weak D call TRBD1 (6 bases). Germline-derived CDR1 and CDR2 are SEHNR and FQNEAQ (reference sequence). CDR3 length: 12 residues. V was trimmed by 1 base and J by 8 bases, leaving 8 bases between them. The CDR3 spells CASSLGGRGYTF. The CDR3 DNA follows: TGTGCCAGCAGCTTAGGGGGGCGAGGCTACACCTTC.

V usage is TRBV29-1 and J usage is TRBJ2-1, with 12 bases aligning to TRBD2. CDR1 and CDR2 from the germline V gene are SQVTM and ANQGSEA. V shed 4 bases and J 8 bases; nucleotides not matched to a gene: 3. The CDR3 contains 13 residues. CDR3 sequence (DNA): TGCAGCGTTGGGACTAGCGGGAACTATGAGCAGTTCTTC. It encodes CSVGTSGNYEQFF.

The V and J genes are TRBV28 and TRBJ2-5; 8 bases align to TRBD2. CDR1 and CDR2 (germline): MDHEN, SYDVKM. The junction had 5 bases not matched to a gene; V was cut back by 7 bases and J by 4 bases. The CDR3 is made up of 13 amino acids. The CDR3 protein is CASTSGGVETQYF. The DNA for the CDR3 is TGTGCCAGCACCTCGGGGGGGGTAGAGACCCAGTACTTC.

The rearrangement joins TRBV13 to TRBJ2-1; D gene ambiguous. V was pared by 6 bases and J by 7 bases, with 13 bases between. The germline V gene has CDR1 PRHDT and CDR2 FYEKMQ (reference sequence). This CDR3 has 13 residues. Here the CDR3 reads CASSPVVANEQFF. DNA for the CDR3: TGTGCCAGCAGTCCAGTAGTGGCAAATGAGCAGTTCTTC.

This chain links TRBV27 with TRBJ2-7; TRBD1 matches 9 bases. Trimming at V came to 2 bases and at J to 4 bases, leaving 6 bases not matched to a gene. Germline values: CDR1 MNHEY, CDR2 SMNVEV (reference sequence). The CDR3 sequence is 15 residues long. CDR3 nucleotide sequence: TGTGCCAGCAGTTTAGGGGGGACAGGGACGTACGAGCAGTACTTC. The encoded protein is CASSLGGTGTYEQYF.

This clone was counted once. This chain connects TRBV9 to TRBJ2-1; 12 nucleotides match TRBD2. Germline lookup yields CDR1 SGDLS and CDR2 YYNGEE. CDR3 length equals 19 residues. J was trimmed by 2 bases and V by 0 bases; bases with no gene match: 9. DNA for the CDR3: TGTGCCAGCAGCGTAGGGGGCTTGTCTAGCGGGAGGGCCTACAATGAGCAGTTCTTC. It yields the protein CASSVGGLSSGRAYNEQFF.

This clone was counted once. The rearrangement uses TRBV30 and TRBJ2-3; D uncertain. The CDR3 is 15 residues long. V lost 0 bases, J lost 0 bases, and 10 bases lay in between. From germline, CDR1 is GTSNPN and CDR2 SVGIG (reference sequence). Written as DNA, the CDR3 is TGTGCCTGGAGTGTATCGGTCATTAGCACAGATACGCAGTATTTT. Encoded protein: CAWSVSVISTDTQYF.

This clone turned up a few times. This rearrangement joins TRBV5-6 to TRBJ2-3, with D unclear. V shed 0 bases and J shed 2 bases, with 4 bases lying between them. The CDR3 totals 13 residues. The germline gives CDR1 SGHDT, CDR2 YYEEEE. The CDR3: CASSLEATDTQYF. The CDR3 bases are TGTGCCAGCAGCTTGGAGGCCACAGATACGCAGTATTTT.

V and J are TRBV27 and TRBJ2-3; TRBD2 aligns across 10 bases. This CDR3 has 15 residues. Unmatched junction bases numbered 14, after V lost 6 bases and J lost 11 bases. Per the germline V gene, CDR1 is MNHEY and CDR2 is SMNVEV (reference sequence). The CDR3 sequence: CASRGSGRAGYGQYF. CDR3 sequence (DNA): TGTGCCAGCAGGGGGAGCGGGAGGGCCGGATATGGGCAGTATTTT.

This clone was found once. The CDR3 sequence is CASSVGRTGELFF. The DNA for the CDR3 is TGTGCCAGCAGCGTGGGCCGAACCGGGGAGCTGTTTTTT. The rearrangement uses TRBV7-9 and TRBJ2-2, with D uncertain. Germline assignment: CDR1 SEHNR and CDR2 FQNEAQ (reference sequence). The ends were cut back, 5 bases at V and 5 bases at J, with 9 bases in the middle. This CDR3 spans 13 amino acids.

The chain has TRBV5-5 and TRBJ1-1, with D unresolved. Germline CDR1 reads SGHKS; CDR2 reads YYEKEE (reference sequence). The CDR3 sequence is 14 residues long. V was trimmed by 1 base and J by 2 bases, leaving 9 bases between them. CDR3 loop: CASSLYAVNTEAFF. The DNA for the CDR3 is TGTGCCAGCAGCTTGTACGCGGTAAACACTGAAGCTTTCTTT. Looking up the rest from reference TRBV5-5 and TRBJ1-1 gives the full variable domain: DAGVTQSPTHLIKTRGQQVTLRCSPISGHKSVSWYQQVLGQGPQFIFQYYEKEERGRGNFPDRFSARQFPNYSSELNVNALLLGDSALYLCASSLYAVNTEAFFGQGTRLTVV.

The chain couples TRBV7-3 to TRBJ2-1; 8 bases match TRBD1. Germline lookup yields CDR1 SGHTA and CDR2 FQGTGA. V gave up 2 bases and J gave up 7 bases; unmatched junction bases: 10. The CDR3 is 16 residues long. The CDR3 sequence is CASSLGVVTGENEQFF. CDR3 in DNA: TGTGCCAGCAGCTTAGGGGTAGTGACAGGGGAAAATGAGCAGTTCTTC.

The rearrangement joins TRBV7-9 to TRBJ2-1; TRBD1 might be the D (5 bases). The germline CDR1 and CDR2 sequences are SEHNR and FQNEAQ (reference sequence). The CDR3 contains 15 residues. Trimming pared 5 bases from V and 8 bases from J, leaving 19 bases between. CDR3 DNA sequence: TGTGCCAGCAGCCCAGACAGTGGACCTTACCATGAGCAGTTCTTC. As protein: CASSPDSGPYHEQFF. The full variable domain, its missing parts supplied by reference TRBV7-9 and TRBJ2-1, is DTGVSQNPRHKITKRGQNVTFRCDPISEHNRLYWYRQTLGQGPEFLTYFQNEAQLEKSRLLSDRFSAERPKGSFSTLEIQRTEQGDSAMYLCASSPDSGPYHEQFFGPGTRLTVL.

This clone is a singleton in its sample. The CDR3 region has the DNA TGTGCCAGCAGTGGCTATGGGACCGGGTGGGGCTACACCTTC. Amino acid sequence: CASSGYGTGWGYTF. The chain combines TRBV6-5 with TRBJ1-2, with D possibly matching TRBD1 (5 bases). The V and J ends lost 5 bases and 8 bases respectively, with 18 bases between them. CDR3 length: 14 amino acids. Per the germline V gene, CDR1 is MNHEY and CDR2 is SVGAGI.

CDR3 sequence: CASRDKTLNTEAFF. In nucleotides, the CDR3 is TGTGCCAGCAGGGACAAGACATTGAACACTGAAGCTTTCTTT. V and J are TRBV2 and TRBJ1-1; D is perhaps TRBD1 (5 bases). Germline lookup yields CDR1 SNHLY and CDR2 FYNNEI. CDR3 length equals 14 residues. V lost 6 bases, J lost 0 bases, and 11 bases lay in between.

This clone appeared once. This chain uses TRBV10-3 with TRBJ2-2, with 12 bases fitting TRBD2. Germline values: CDR1 ENHRY, CDR2 SYGVKD. Trimming took 10 bases from V and 3 from J; bases not matched to a gene: 9. There are 16 residues in the CDR3. The DNA for the CDR3 is TGTGCCACCGGACCCGGACTAGCGGGGTACACCGGGGAGCTGTTTTTT. Encoded protein: CATGPGLAGYTGELFF.

The chain recombines TRBV27 with TRBJ2-1; possible D gene TRBD2, 5 bases. Trimming shortened V by 2 bases and J by 3 bases, and 8 bases separated the two germline ends. The V gene's germline CDR1 is MNHEY and CDR2 SMNVEV (reference sequence). The CDR3 is 14 amino acids. DNA of the CDR3: TGTGCCAGCAGTTTAAAGCGGTACTACAATGAGCAGTTCTTC. It translates to CASSLKRYYNEQFF.

The rearrangement links TRBV9 to TRBJ1-4; tentative D call: TRBD1 (5 bases). This CDR3 has 15 amino acids. Between the trimmed V and J ends, which lost 3 bases and 5 bases, there was a span of 14 bases. Germline CDR1 is SGDLS and CDR2 is YYNGEE. CDR3 amino acids: CASSADRDGNEKLFF. The CDR3 DNA is TGTGCCAGCAGCGCCGACCGGGACGGAAATGAAAAACTGTTTTTT.